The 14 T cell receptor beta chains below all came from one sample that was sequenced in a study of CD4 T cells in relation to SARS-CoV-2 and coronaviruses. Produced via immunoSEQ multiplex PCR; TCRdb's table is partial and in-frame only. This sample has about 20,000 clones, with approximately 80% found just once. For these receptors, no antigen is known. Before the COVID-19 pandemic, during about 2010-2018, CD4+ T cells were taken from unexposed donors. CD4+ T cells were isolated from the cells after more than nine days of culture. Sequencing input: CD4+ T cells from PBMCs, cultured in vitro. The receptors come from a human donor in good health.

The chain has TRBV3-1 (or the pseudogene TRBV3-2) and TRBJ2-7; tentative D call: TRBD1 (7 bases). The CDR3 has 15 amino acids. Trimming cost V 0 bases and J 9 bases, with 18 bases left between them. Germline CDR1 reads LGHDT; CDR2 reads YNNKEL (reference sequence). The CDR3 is CASSQDAGGTPGQYF. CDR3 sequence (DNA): TGTGCCAGCAGCCAAGATGCAGGGGGGACCCCCGGGCAGTACTTC.

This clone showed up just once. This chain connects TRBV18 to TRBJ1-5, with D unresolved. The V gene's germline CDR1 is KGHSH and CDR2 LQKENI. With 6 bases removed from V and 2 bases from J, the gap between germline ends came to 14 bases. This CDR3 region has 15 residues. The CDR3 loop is CASSPKGWGNQPQHF. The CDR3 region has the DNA TGTGCCAGCTCCCCGAAAGGGTGGGGCAATCAGCCCCAGCATTTT.

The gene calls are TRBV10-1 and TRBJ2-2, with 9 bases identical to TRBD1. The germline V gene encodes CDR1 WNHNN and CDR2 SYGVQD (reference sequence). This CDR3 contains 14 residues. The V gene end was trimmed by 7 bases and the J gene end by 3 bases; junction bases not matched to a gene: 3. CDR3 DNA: TGCGCCAGCACTGGACAGGGGTACACCGGGGAGCTGTTTTTT. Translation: CASTGQGYTGELFF.

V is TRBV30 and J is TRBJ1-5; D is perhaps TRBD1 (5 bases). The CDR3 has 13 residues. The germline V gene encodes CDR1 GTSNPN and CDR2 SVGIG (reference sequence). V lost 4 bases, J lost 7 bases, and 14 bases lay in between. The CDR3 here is CAWTKGYGQPQHF. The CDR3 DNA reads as TGTGCCTGGACAAAGGGGTACGGACAGCCCCAGCATTTT.

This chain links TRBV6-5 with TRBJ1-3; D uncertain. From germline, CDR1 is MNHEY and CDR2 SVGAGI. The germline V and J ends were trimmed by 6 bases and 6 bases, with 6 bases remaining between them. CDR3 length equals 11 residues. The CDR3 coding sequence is TGTGCCAGCAGGGCCCAAAACACCATATATTTT. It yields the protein CASRAQNTIYF.

The CDR3 is CASSLEAGEAFF. Here the CDR3 DNA reads TGTGCCAGCAGCTTAGAAGCAGGTGAAGCTTTCTTT. The chain joins TRBV7-9 to TRBJ1-1; D gene ambiguous. This CDR3 is 12 amino acids long. Germline lookup yields CDR1 SEHNR and CDR2 FQNEAQ (reference sequence). The ends were cut back, 1 base at V and 7 bases at J, with 7 bases in the middle.

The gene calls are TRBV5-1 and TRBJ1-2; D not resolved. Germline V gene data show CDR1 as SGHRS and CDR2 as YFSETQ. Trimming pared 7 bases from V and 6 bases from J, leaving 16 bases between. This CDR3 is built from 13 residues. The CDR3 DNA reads TGCGCCAGCCACACGTCGGCAAATAATGGCTACACCTTC. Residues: CASHTSANNGYTF.

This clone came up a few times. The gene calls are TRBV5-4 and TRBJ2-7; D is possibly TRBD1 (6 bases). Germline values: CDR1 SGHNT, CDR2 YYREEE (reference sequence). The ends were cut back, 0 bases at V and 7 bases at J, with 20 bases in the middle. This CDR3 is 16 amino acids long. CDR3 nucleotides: TGTGCCAGCAGCTTGGACCTTTGGGCAGGGGAACAGGAGCAGTACTTC. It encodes CASSLDLWAGEQEQYF.

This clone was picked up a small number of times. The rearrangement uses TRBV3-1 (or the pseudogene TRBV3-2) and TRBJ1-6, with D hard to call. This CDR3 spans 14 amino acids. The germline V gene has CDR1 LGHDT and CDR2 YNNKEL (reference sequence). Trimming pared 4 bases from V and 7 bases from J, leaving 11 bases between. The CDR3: CASSPSIGNSPLHF. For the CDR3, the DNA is TGTGCCAGCAGCCCCTCAATCGGGAATTCACCCCTCCACTTT.

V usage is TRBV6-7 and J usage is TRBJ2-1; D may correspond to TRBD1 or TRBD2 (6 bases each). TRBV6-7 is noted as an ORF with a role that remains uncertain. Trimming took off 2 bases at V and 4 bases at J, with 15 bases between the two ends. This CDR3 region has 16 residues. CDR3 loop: CASSYPRGTSYNEQFF. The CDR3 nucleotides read TGTGCCAGCAGTTACCCCCGGGGGACATCTTACAATGAGCAGTTCTTC.

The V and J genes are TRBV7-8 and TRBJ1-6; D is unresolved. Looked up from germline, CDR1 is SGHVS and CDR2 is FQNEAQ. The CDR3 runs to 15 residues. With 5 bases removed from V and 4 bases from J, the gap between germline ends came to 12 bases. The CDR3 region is CASSRSGIYNSPLHF. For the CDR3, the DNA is TGTGCCAGCAGCCGATCCGGAATTTATAATTCACCCCTCCACTTT.

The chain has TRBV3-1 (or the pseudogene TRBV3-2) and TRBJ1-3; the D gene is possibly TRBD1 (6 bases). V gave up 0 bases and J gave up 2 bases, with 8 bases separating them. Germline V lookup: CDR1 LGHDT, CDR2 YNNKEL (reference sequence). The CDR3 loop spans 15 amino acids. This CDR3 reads CASSQEGAAGNTIYF. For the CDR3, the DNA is TGTGCCAGCAGCCAAGAGGGGGCGGCTGGAAACACCATATATTTT.

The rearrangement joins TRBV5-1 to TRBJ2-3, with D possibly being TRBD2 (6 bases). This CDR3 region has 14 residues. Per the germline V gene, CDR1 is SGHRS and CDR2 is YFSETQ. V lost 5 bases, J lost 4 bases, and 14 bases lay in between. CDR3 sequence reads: CASSVGGVSDTQYF. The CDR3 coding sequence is TGCGCCAGCAGTGTCGGCGGGGTTTCAGATACGCAGTATTTT.

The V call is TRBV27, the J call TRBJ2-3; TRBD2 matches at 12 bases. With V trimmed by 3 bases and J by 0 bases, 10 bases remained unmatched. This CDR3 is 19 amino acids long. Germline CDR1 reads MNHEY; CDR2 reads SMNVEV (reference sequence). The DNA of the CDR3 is TGTGCCAGCAGTTTTTGGCGGCTAGCGGGAGGGGAGAGCACAGATACGCAGTATTTT. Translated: CASSFWRLAGGESTDTQYF.